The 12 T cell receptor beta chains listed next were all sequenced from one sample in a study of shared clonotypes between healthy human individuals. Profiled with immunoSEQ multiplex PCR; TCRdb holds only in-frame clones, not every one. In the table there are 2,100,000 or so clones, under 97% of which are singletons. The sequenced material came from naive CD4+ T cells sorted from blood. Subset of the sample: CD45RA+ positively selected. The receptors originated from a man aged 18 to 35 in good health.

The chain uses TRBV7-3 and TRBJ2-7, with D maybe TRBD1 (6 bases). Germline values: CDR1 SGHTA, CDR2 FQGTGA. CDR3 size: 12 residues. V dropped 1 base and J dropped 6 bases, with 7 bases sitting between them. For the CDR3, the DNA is TGTGCCAGCAGCTTAATAGGGGGCGAGCAGTACTTC. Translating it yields CASSLIGGEQYF.

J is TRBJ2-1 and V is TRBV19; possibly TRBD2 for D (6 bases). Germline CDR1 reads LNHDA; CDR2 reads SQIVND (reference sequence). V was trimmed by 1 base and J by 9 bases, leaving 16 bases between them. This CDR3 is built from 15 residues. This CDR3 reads CASSIGLVTSGEQFF. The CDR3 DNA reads TGTGCCAGTAGTATAGGACTAGTGACATCCGGTGAGCAGTTCTTC.

CDR3 in amino acids: CASSLASGTTLQETQYF. The CDR3, as DNA: TGCGCCAGCAGCTTGGCCTCCGGGACTACACTGCAAGAGACCCAGTACTTC. The genes are TRBV5-1 and TRBJ2-5, with 7 bases aligning to TRBD2. In germline, CDR1 is SGHRS, CDR2 YFSETQ. V gave up 0 bases and J gave up 2 bases; unmatched junction bases: 10. This CDR3 region has 17 residues.

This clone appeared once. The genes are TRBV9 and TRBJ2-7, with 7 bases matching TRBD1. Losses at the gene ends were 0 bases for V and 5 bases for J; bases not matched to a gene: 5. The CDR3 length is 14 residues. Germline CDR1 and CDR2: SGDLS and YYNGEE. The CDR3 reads CASSVEGTANEQYF. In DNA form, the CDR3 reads TGTGCCAGCAGCGTAGAGGGGACAGCCAACGAGCAGTACTTC.

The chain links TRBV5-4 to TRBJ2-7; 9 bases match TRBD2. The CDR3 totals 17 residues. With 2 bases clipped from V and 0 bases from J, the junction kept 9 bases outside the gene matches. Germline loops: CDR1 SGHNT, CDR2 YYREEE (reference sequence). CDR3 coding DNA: TGTGCCAGCAGCTTAGGTATAGCGGGAGCCTCCTCCTACGAGCAGTACTTC. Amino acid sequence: CASSLGIAGASSYEQYF.

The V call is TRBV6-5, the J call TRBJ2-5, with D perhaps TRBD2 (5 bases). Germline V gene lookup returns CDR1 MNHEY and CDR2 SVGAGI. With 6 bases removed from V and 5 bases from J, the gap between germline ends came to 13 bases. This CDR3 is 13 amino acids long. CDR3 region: CASRASSLETQYF. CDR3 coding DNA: TGTGCCAGCAGGGCTAGCTCCCTGGAGACCCAGTACTTC.

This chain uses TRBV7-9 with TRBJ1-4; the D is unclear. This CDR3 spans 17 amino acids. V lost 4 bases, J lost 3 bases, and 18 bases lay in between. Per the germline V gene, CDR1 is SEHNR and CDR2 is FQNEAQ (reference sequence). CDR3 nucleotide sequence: TGTGCCAGCAGCTCACTTGTGGGGTCTTCCGCTAATGAAAAACTGTTTTTT. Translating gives CASSSLVGSSANEKLFF.

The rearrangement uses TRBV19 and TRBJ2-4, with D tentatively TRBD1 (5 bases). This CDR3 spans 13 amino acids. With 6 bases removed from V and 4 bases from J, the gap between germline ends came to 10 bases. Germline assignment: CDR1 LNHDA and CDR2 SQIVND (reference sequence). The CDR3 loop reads CASSDSNKNIQYF. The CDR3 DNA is TGTGCCAGTAGCGACAGTAATAAAAACATTCAGTACTTC.

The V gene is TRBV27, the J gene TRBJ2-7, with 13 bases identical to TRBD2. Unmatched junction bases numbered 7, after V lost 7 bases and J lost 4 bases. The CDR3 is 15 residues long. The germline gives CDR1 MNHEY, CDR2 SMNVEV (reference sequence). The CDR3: CASIRTSGSSYEQYF. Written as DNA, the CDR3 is TGTGCCAGCATAAGGACTAGCGGGAGTTCGTACGAGCAGTACTTC.

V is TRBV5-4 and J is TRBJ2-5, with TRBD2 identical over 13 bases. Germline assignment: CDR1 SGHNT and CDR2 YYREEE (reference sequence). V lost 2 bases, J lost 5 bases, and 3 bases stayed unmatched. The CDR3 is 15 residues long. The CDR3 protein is CASSLGGLAGETQYF. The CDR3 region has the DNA TGTGCCAGCAGCTTAGGGGGACTAGCGGGGGAGACCCAGTACTTC.

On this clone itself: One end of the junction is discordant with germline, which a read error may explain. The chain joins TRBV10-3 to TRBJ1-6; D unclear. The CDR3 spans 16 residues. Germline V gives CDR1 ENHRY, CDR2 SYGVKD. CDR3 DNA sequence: TGTGCCATCAGTCAGTCGATGAGCTCCTATAATTCACCCCTCCACTTT. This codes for CAISQSMSSYNSPLHF.

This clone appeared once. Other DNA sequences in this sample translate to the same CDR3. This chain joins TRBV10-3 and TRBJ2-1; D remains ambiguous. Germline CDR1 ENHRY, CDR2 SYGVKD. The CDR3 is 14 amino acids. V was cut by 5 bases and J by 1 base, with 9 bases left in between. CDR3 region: CAISLDPSYNEQFF. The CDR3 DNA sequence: TGTGCCATCAGTTTGGACCCATCCTACAATGAGCAGTTCTTC.